The rows below give T cell receptor beta chains drawn from one sample of a study of blood T cell repertoires in COVID-19. The table came from immunoSEQ multiplex PCR; TCRdb's copy has only in-frame clones and leaves some out. The profile covers approximately 170,000 clones, with roughly nine tenths appearing a single time and approximately 2.1% taken by the ten largest. What was sequenced was peripheral blood. All receptors come from a man between 18 and 35 years old who had recovered from COVID-19. CDR3s include the opening cysteine and the closing phenylalanine or tryptophan. D genes are given only for firm matches. Rows may omit the clone size; those that give it use once, few, many or a size class.

clone_size	v_call	j_call	d_call	cdr3_aa	cdr3_nt
.	TRBV3-1/TRBV3-2	TRBJ2-5	.	CASSPGEKTQYF	TGTGCCAGCAGCCCCGGGGAGAAGACCCAGTACTTC
once	TRBV3-1/TRBV3-2	TRBJ1-4	TRBD1	CASSQDRQGSGKLFF	TGTGCCAGCAGCCAAGATCGACAGGGGAGTGGAAAACTGTTTTTT
.	TRBV18	TRBJ2-3	.	CASSPGPNTDTQYF	TGTGCCAGCTCCCCAGGCCCAAACACAGATACGCAGTATTTT
few	TRBV11-3	TRBJ2-2	.	CASSLVASNTGELFF	TGTGCCAGCAGCTTAGTAGCGTCTAACACCGGGGAGCTGTTTTTT
.	TRBV4-1	TRBJ1-2	TRBD1	CASSQGDSVVGYTF	TGCGCCAGCAGCCAAGGGGACAGTGTGGTCGGCTACACCTTC
once	TRBV5-1	TRBJ1-4	TRBD1	CASSLMGQGAWEKLFF	TGCGCCAGCAGCTTGATGGGACAGGGGGCCTGGGAAAAACTGTTTTTT
.	TRBV19	TRBJ2-7	TRBD2	CASSTSGGVYEQYF	TGTGCCAGTAGTACTTCGGGAGGGGTCTACGAGCAGTACTTC
.	TRBV7-2	TRBJ2-1	TRBD2	CASSPTSGRYNEQFF	TGTGCCAGCAGCCCGACTAGCGGGAGATACAATGAGCAGTTCTTC
.	TRBV2	TRBJ2-1	.	CASNGAGSQEEQFF	TGTGCCAGCAATGGGGCCGGGTCCCAGGAGGAGCAGTTCTTC
.	TRBV27	TRBJ2-7	TRBD2	CASSLNVGTSDHEQYF	TGTGCCAGCAGTTTAAACGTCGGGACTAGCGATCATGAGCAGTACTTC
.	TRBV18	TRBJ1-1	.	CASSGGGTHTEAFF	TGTGCCAGCTCGGGGGGAGGGACACACACTGAAGCTTTCTTT
.	TRBV19	TRBJ2-5	.	CASSPGKETQYF	TGTGCCAGTAGCCCGGGAAAAGAGACCCAGTACTTC
few	TRBV13	TRBJ2-1	TRBD2	CASSLRTSGNYNEQFF	TGTGCCAGCAGCCTAAGGACTAGCGGGAACTACAATGAGCAGTTCTTC
.	TRBV7-2	TRBJ2-1	TRBD2	CASSLRGGTSGDNEQFF	TGTGCCAGCAGCCTCCGGGGAGGGACTAGCGGAGACAATGAGCAGTTCTTC